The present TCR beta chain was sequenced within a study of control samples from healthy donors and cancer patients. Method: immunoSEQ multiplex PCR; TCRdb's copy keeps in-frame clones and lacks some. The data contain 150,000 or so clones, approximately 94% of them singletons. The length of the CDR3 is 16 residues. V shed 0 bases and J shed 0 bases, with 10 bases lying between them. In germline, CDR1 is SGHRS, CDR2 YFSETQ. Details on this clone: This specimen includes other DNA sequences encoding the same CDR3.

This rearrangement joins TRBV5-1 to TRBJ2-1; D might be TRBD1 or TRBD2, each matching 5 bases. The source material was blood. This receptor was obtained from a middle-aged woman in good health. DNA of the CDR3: TGCGCCAGCAGCTTGGAATCAGGGAGCTCCTACAATGAGCAGTTCTTC. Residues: CASSLESGSSYNEQFF. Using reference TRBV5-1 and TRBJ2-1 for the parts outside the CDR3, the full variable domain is KAGVTQTPRYLIKTRGQQVTLSCSPISGHRSVSWYQQTPGQGLQFLFEYFSETQRNKGNFPGRFSGRQFSNSRSEMNVSTLELGDSALYLCASSLESGSSYNEQFFGPGTRLTVL.